A selection of T cell receptor beta chains follows, all from one sample in a study of blood T cells in healthy people across ages. TCRdb reprocessed the 5' RACE reads with MiXCR, giving one entry per CDR3 protein. The sample consists of hundreds of thousands of distinct CDR3 sequences, about 30% of them appearing once. The sequenced sample was blood. The origin of the receptors is an elderly woman in good health. CDR3s include the opening cysteine and the closing phenylalanine or tryptophan. D genes are given only for firm matches. Size is stated for part of the rows, as once, few or many counts, or as a class when the clone is expanded.

j_call v_call d_call clone_size cdr3_aa cdr3_nt
TRBJ2-1 TRBV20-1 TRBD2 many CSAGGLGTSGGGNEQFF TGCAGTGCAGGCGGGCTGGGAACTAGCGGGGGGGGGAATGAGCAGTTCTTC
TRBJ1-1 TRBV14 - few CASSQEWQVGNTEAFF TGTGCCAGCAGCCAAGAGTGGCAGGTTGGGAACACTGAAGCTTTCTTT
TRBJ2-7 TRBV12-3/TRBV12-4 - few CASSLEGVQYF TGTGCCAGCAGCCTGGAGGGGGTCCAGTACTTC
TRBJ2-2 TRBV6-2/TRBV6-3 - few CASSYGYKGGETGELFF TGTGCCAGCAGTTACGGTTACAAGGGGGGAGAAACCGGGGAGCTGTTTTTT
TRBJ2-7 TRBV3-1 - many CASSQDRTGSYEQYF TGTGCCAGCAGCCAAGATAGGACGGGCTCCTACGAGCAGTACTTC
TRBJ2-1 TRBV6-2/TRBV6-3 - many CASSYGGQGKNEQFF TGTGCCAGCAGTTATGGCGGTCAGGGGAAGAATGAGCAGTTCTTC
TRBJ2-3 TRBV18 TRBD1 few CASSPIDRVNTQYF TGTGCCAGCTCACCAATAGACAGGGTCAATACGCAGTATTTT
TRBJ1-3 TRBV12-3/TRBV12-4 TRBD1 once CASSWTGSGNTIYF TGTGCCAGCAGTTGGACAGGGTCTGGAAACACCATATATTTT
TRBJ1-1 TRBV7-9 - - CASSFWRPSGGTEAFF TGTGCCAGCAGCTTTTGGAGACCAAGCGGGGGCACTGAAGCTTTCTTT
TRBJ2-7 TRBV10-3 - - CAIRQGNPRYEQYF TGTGCCATCAGGCAAGGGAATCCGCGATACGAGCAGTACTTC